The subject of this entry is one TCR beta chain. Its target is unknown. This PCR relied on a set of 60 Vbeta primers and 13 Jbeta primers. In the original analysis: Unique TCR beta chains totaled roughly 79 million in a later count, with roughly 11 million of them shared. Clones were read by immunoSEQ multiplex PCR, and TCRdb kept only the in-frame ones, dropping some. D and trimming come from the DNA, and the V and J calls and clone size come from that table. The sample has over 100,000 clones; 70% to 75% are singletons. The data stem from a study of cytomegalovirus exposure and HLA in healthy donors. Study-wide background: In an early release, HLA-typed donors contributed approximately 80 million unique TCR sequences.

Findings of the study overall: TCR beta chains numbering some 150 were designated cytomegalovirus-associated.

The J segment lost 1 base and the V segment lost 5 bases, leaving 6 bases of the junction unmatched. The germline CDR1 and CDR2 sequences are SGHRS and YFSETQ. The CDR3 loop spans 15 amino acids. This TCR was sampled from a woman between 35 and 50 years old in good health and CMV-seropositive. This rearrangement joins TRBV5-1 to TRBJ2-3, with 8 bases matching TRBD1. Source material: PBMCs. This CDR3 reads CASRTWGQGTDTQYF. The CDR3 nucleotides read TGCGCCAGCAGGACTTGGGGACAGGGCACAGATACGCAGTATTTT.